The 24 T cell receptor beta chains below come from one sample, sequenced in a study of blood T cell repertoires in COVID-19. Some clones are missing from TCRdb's copy, which holds only in-frame ones; the method was immunoSEQ multiplex PCR. This table holds 200,000 to 250,000 clones, around 85% found once. The sample consisted of peripheral blood. The receptor set was obtained from a woman younger than 45 who had recovered from COVID-19.

The V and J genes are TRBV9 and TRBJ2-2, with 7 bases identical to TRBD1. The CDR3 loop spans 15 amino acids. V lost 1 base, J lost 6 bases, and 6 bases stayed unmatched. Germline loops: CDR1 SGDLS, CDR2 YYNGEE. CDR3 amino acids: CASSVRQGGAGELFF. CDR3 DNA: TGTGCCAGCAGCGTACGACAGGGTGGGGCCGGGGAGCTGTTTTTT.

The CDR3 loop is CASSQAAGQGKNGYTF. In DNA form, the CDR3 reads TGTGCCAGCAGCCAAGCTGCGGGACAGGGGAAGAATGGCTACACCTTC. The chain employs TRBV3-1 (or the pseudogene TRBV3-2) and TRBJ1-2; TRBD1 aligns across 10 bases. The germline CDR1 and CDR2 sequences are LGHDT and YNNKEL (reference sequence). Unmatched junction bases numbered 8, after V lost 1 base and J lost 6 bases. This CDR3 region has 16 residues.

About this clone itself: A read error may account for a junction end that differs from germline. The V call is TRBV4-1, the J call TRBJ1-4; no reliable D call. The CDR3 extends over 13 amino acids. CDR1 MGHRA and CDR2 YSYEKL come from the germline V gene. CDR3 DNA sequence: TGCGCCAGCAGCGAAGAGGGTATGGTTATGCGGGTTTTT. Translating gives CASSEEGMVMRVF.

The chain links TRBV6-2 or TRBV6-3 to TRBJ1-6; D is possibly TRBD1 (6 bases). The CDR3 consists of 13 residues. Germline V gene sequence: CDR1 MNHEY, CDR2 SVGEGT. Trimming took off 2 bases at V and 14 bases at J, with 13 bases between the two ends. The CDR3, as DNA: TGTGCCAGCAGTTACAGGGGGATCGTAGCCCTCCACTTT. This codes for CASSYRGIVALHF.

As concerns this clone: At one boundary the junction diverges from the germline segment, which might be a read error. The genes are TRBV7-6 and TRBJ1-5, with 7 bases identical to TRBD1. This CDR3 contains 16 residues. In germline, CDR1 is SGHVS, CDR2 FNYEAQ. For the CDR3, the DNA is TGTGCCAGCAGCCTAGCCCCGGGACAGACCAATCAGCCCCAGCATTTT. As protein: CASSLAPGQTNQPQHF.

This clone turned up a few times. The chain is built from TRBV12-3 or TRBV12-4 and TRBJ1-5, with no clear D. The CDR3 length is 13 residues. With 5 bases removed from V and 7 bases from J, the gap between germline ends came to 12 bases. For the CDR3, the DNA is TGTGCCAGCAGTACATTTTTAAGACAGCCCCAGCATTTT. Translated: CASSTFLRQPQHF.

This sequence joins TRBV4-1 and TRBJ2-1; TRBD2 matches 8 bases. The CDR3 has 14 amino acids. V was pared by 5 bases and J by 8 bases, with 8 bases of the junction left unmatched. CDR1 and CDR2 (germline): MGHRA, YSYEKL. The CDR3, as DNA: TGCGCCAGCAGCACAATAGCGGGGATCGATGAGCAGTTCTTC. This sequence encodes CASSTIAGIDEQFF.

The chain employs TRBV20-1 and TRBJ2-1; D might be TRBD1 (6 bases). Germline V gives CDR1 DFQATT, CDR2 SNEGSKA (reference sequence). Trimming stripped 5 bases from V and 7 bases from J, with 6 bases between. This CDR3 spans 10 amino acids. The CDR3 here is CSAQGNEQFF. The CDR3 bases are TGCAGTGCTCAGGGGAATGAGCAGTTCTTC.

The V gene is TRBV24-1, the J gene TRBJ2-3, with D possibly matching TRBD1 (6 bases). The CDR3 loop spans 14 amino acids. Germline V gene data show CDR1 as KGHDR and CDR2 as SFDVKD. V lost 3 bases, J lost 4 bases, and 10 bases lay in between. CDR3 residues: CATSDTRGPDTQYF. CDR3 bases: TGTGCCACCAGTGATACCAGGGGCCCAGATACGCAGTATTTT.

Comment on this clone: This may come from a read error, since a much larger clone is one base off. This specimen includes other DNA sequences encoding the same CDR3. The gene calls are TRBV6-5 and TRBJ1-2; 10 nucleotides line up with TRBD1. V lost 7 bases to trimming and J lost 4 bases; unmatched junction nucleotides: 3. Germline CDR1 MNHEY, CDR2 SVGAGI. The CDR3 is made up of 13 amino acids. The DNA of the CDR3 is TGTGCCAGCACCAGACAGGGGGCCTATGGCTACACCTTC. Its translation: CASTRQGAYGYTF.

J is TRBJ2-1 and V is TRBV9, with 9 bases identical to TRBD2. This CDR3 has 15 amino acids. Unmatched junction bases numbered 5, after V lost 2 bases and J lost 5 bases. The germline gives CDR1 SGDLS, CDR2 YYNGEE. In nucleotides, the CDR3 is TGTGCCAGCAGCGTGGGGCGGGGGGGCCACAATGAGCAGTTCTTC. It translates to CASSVGRGGHNEQFF.

The chain is built from TRBV19 and TRBJ2-1; D might be TRBD2 (6 bases). Germline V gene data show CDR1 as LNHDA and CDR2 as SQIVND (reference sequence). This CDR3 comprises 14 residues. V dropped 1 base and J dropped 3 bases, with 7 bases sitting between them. Here the CDR3 DNA reads TGTGCCAGTAGTATAGGACTAGACTACAATGAGCAGTTCTTC. Translated, it gives CASSIGLDYNEQFF.

In DNA, the CDR3 is TGTGCCAGTAGTATAGCCTCGAAAGGGGACTATGGCTACACCTTC. This translates into CASSIASKGDYGYTF. The rearrangement uses TRBV19 and TRBJ1-2; D possibly corresponds to TRBD1 (5 bases). Germline V lookup: CDR1 LNHDA, CDR2 SQIVND (reference sequence). Trimming shortened V by 1 base and J by 3 bases, and 12 bases separated the two germline ends. The CDR3 is made up of 15 amino acids.

The chain recombines TRBV2 with TRBJ2-3, with 13 bases identical to TRBD2. V gave up 6 bases and J gave up 7 bases; unmatched junction bases: 7. Germline V CDR1 and CDR2: SNHLY, FYNNEI. The CDR3 contains 15 residues. CDR3 sequence: CASRATSGGANTQYF. The CDR3 nucleotides read TGTGCCAGCAGAGCTACTAGCGGGGGGGCGAATACGCAGTATTTT.

The chain couples TRBV6-1 to TRBJ2-5; 8 bases match TRBD2. V was clipped by 1 base and J by 3 bases; unmatched bases: 10. The CDR3 totals 17 residues. CDR1 and CDR2 from the germline V gene are MNHNS and SASEGT. The CDR3 DNA reads as TGTGCCAGCAGTGAAGGGCGGGGGGTCGGAGTTAAAGAGACCCAGTACTTC. Protein: CASSEGRGVGVKETQYF.

V usage is TRBV19 and J usage is TRBJ2-6; D unclear. Germline V gene lookup returns CDR1 LNHDA and CDR2 SQIVND (reference sequence). V was pared by 7 bases and J by 0 bases, with 16 bases between. This CDR3 is built from 17 residues. The CDR3 DNA reads as TGTGCCAGTAATCAGGCCGTAGATTTCTCTGGGGCCAACGTCCTGACTTTC. Its protein is CASNQAVDFSGANVLTF.

The chain recombines TRBV19 with TRBJ1-2; 11 nucleotides align to TRBD1. Germline lookup yields CDR1 LNHDA and CDR2 SQIVND (reference sequence). The CDR3 consists of 15 residues. Trimming cost V 5 bases and J 6 bases; bases outside gene matches: 8. The CDR3 DNA sequence: TGTGCCAGTAGTCTATACCGGGGACAGGGGGATGGCTACACCTTC. Translated: CASSLYRGQGDGYTF.

The chain joins TRBV6-6 to TRBJ2-7; tentatively, D is TRBD1 (6 bases). Germline V gene sequence: CDR1 MNHNY, CDR2 SVGAGI (reference sequence). The CDR3 has 15 residues. Trimming removed 5 bases at V and 0 bases at J, with 14 bases between. CDR3 nucleotide sequence: TGTGCCAGCAGTCCGACAGGCCCCCTCTCCTACGAGCAGTACTTC. Amino acid sequence: CASSPTGPLSYEQYF.

V usage is TRBV10-2 and J usage is TRBJ2-3, with D possibly matching TRBD2 (6 bases). Trimming pared 6 bases from V and 3 bases from J, leaving 16 bases between. The CDR3 has 15 amino acids. Germline values: CDR1 WSHSY, CDR2 SAAADI. CDR3 coding DNA: TGCGCCAGCAGGCAGACTAGTACTGATACAGATACGCAGTATTTT. It encodes CASRQTSTDTDTQYF.

This clone was seen a handful of times. The genes are TRBV19 and TRBJ1-2; D uncertain. The CDR3 is 14 amino acids. The V and J ends lost 1 base and 3 bases respectively, with 9 bases between them. Germline assignment: CDR1 LNHDA and CDR2 SQIVND (reference sequence). The CDR3 protein is CASSIGEAYYGYTF. Written as DNA, the CDR3 is TGTGCCAGTAGTATAGGTGAGGCGTACTATGGCTACACCTTC.

The rearrangement links TRBV3-1 (or the pseudogene TRBV3-2) to TRBJ1-6; tentatively, D is TRBD1 (6 bases). The CDR3 loop spans 15 amino acids. The germline gives CDR1 LGHDT, CDR2 YNNKEL (reference sequence). The germline V and J ends were trimmed by 1 base and 7 bases, with 11 bases remaining between them. CDR3 protein: CASSQGDTENSPLHF. Here the CDR3 DNA reads TGTGCCAGCAGCCAAGGGGACACCGAAAATTCACCCCTCCACTTT.

This chain joins TRBV25-1 and TRBJ2-1; tentatively, D is TRBD1 (5 bases). Deletions cut 2 bases from V and 8 bases from J, with 7 bases between. Germline V CDR1 and CDR2: MGHDK, SYGVNS. This CDR3 has 12 amino acids. This CDR3 reads CASSEVGHEQFF. The CDR3 region has the DNA TGTGCCAGCAGTGAAGTGGGGCATGAGCAGTTCTTC.

The V gene is TRBV4-2, the J gene TRBJ1-4; D is perhaps TRBD1 (6 bases). Per germline, CDR1 LGHNA and CDR2 YNFKEQ. This CDR3 contains 17 residues. V was pared by 3 bases and J by 8 bases, with 22 bases between. The chain's CDR3 is CASSQEPGRGRGEKLFF. The CDR3 bases are TGTGCCAGCAGCCAGGAACCCGGGCGGGGGCGCGGGGAAAAACTGTTTTTT.

J is TRBJ1-2 and V is TRBV5-6; D is unresolved. Trimming pared 2 bases from V and 7 bases from J, leaving 21 bases between. Germline V gene lookup returns CDR1 SGHDT and CDR2 YYEEEE. This CDR3 contains 16 residues. The CDR3 is CASSFSLSARVGGYTF. In nucleotides, the CDR3 is TGTGCCAGCAGCTTTTCTTTGTCGGCGAGGGTCGGTGGCTACACCTTC.